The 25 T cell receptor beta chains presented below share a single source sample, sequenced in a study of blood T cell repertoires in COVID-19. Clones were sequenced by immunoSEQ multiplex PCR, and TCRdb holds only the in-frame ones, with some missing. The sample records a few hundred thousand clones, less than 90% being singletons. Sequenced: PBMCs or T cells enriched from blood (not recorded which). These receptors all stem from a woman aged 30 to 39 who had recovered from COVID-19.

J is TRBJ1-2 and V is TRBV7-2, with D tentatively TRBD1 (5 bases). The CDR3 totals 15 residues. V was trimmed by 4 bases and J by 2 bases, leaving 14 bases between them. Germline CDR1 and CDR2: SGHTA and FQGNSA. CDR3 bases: TGTGCCAGCAGCTCCCCCCCTACAGGCAACTATGGCTACACCTTC. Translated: CASSSPPTGNYGYTF.

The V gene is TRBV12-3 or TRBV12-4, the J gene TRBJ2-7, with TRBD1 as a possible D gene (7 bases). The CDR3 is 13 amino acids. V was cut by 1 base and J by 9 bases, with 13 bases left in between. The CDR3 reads CASSLDRGGWQYF. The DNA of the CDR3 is TGTGCCAGCAGTTTAGACAGGGGAGGTTGGCAGTACTTC.

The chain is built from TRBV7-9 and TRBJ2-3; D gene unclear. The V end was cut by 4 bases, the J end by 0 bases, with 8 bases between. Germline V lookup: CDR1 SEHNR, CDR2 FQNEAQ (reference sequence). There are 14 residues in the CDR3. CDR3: CASSSVASTDTQYF. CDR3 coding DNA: TGTGCCAGCAGCTCTGTAGCTAGCACAGATACGCAGTATTTT.

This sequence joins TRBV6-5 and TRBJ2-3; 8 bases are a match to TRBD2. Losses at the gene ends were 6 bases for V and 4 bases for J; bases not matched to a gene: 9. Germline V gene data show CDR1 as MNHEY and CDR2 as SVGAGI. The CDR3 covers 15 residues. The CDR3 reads CASRHGGGEADTQYF. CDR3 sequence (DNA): TGTGCCAGCAGGCACGGGGGGGGCGAGGCAGATACGCAGTATTTT.

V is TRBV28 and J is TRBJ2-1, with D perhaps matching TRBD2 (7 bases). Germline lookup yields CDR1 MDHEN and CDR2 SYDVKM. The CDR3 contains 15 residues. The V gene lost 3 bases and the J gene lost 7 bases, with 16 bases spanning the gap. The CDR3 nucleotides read TGTGCCAGCAGTTTGGGGGGGCGAAATTTTAATGAGCAGTTCTTC. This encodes CASSLGGRNFNEQFF.

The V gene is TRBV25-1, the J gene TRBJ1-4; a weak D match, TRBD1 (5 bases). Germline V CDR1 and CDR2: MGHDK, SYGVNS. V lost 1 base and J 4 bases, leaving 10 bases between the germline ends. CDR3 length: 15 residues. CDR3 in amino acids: CASSESGGVNEKLFF. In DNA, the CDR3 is TGTGCCAGCAGTGAATCCGGGGGGGTTAATGAAAAACTGTTTTTT.

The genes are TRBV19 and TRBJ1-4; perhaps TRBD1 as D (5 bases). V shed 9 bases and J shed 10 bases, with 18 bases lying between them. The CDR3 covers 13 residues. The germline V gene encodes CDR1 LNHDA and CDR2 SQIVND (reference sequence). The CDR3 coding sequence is TGTGCCAGCGGGGGGGATATGGGTGTAAAACTGTTTTTT. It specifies CASGGDMGVKLFF. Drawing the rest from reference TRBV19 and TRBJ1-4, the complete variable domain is DGGITQSPKYLFRKEGQNVTLSCEQNLNHDAMYWYRQDPGQGLRLIYYSQIVNDFQKGDIAEGYSVSREKKESFPLTVTSAQKNPTAFYLCASGGDMGVKLFFGSGTQLSVL.

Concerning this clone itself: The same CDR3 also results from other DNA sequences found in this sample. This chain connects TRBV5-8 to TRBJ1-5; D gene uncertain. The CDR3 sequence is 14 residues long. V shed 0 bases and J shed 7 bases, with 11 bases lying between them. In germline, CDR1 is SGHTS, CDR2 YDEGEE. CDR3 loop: CASSLAGSNQPQHF. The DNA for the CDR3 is TGTGCCAGCAGCTTGGCGGGTTCTAACCAGCCCCAGCATTTT.

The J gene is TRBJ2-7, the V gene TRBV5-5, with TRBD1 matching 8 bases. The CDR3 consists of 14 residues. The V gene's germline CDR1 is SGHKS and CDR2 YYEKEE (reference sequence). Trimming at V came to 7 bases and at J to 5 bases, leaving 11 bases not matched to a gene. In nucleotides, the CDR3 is TGTGCCAGCCAGAAAAGACAGGGGATCGACGAGCAGTACTTC. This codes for CASQKRQGIDEQYF.

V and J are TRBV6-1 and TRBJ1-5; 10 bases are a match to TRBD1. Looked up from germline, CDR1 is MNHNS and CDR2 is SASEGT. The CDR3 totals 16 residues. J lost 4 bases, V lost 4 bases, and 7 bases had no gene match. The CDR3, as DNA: TGTGCCAGCAGTGCCCCGACAGGGGGCGGGAATCAGCCCCAGCATTTT. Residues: CASSAPTGGGNQPQHF.

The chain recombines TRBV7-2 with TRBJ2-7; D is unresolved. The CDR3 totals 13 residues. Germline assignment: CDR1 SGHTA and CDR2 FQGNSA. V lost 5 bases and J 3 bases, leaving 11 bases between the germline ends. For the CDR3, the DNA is TGTGCCAGCAGCCGCTTAAGCTTCTACGAGCAGTACTTC. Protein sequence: CASSRLSFYEQYF. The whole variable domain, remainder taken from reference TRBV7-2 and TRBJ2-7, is GAGVSQSPSNKVTEKGKDVELRCDPISGHTALYWYRQSLGQGLEFLIYFQGNSAPDKSGLPSDRFSAERTGGSVSTLTIQRTQQEDSAVYLCASSRLSFYEQYFGPGTRLTVT.

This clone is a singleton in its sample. The CDR3 nucleotides are TGTGCCAGTAGTACACAGGGGGCTCAGCCCCAGCATTTT. This codes for CASSTQGAQPQHF. V and J are TRBV19 and TRBJ1-5; TRBD1 aligns across 9 bases. Trimming cost V 4 bases and J 6 bases; bases outside gene matches: 1. The germline CDR1 and CDR2 sequences are LNHDA and SQIVND (reference sequence). This CDR3 spans 13 amino acids.

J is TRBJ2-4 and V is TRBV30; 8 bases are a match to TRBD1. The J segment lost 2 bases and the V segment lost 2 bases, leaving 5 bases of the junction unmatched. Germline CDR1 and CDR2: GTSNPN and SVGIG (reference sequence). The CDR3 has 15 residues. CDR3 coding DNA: TGTGCCTGGAGTAGAACAGGGGGGACCAAAAACATTCAGTACTTC. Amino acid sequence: CAWSRTGGTKNIQYF.

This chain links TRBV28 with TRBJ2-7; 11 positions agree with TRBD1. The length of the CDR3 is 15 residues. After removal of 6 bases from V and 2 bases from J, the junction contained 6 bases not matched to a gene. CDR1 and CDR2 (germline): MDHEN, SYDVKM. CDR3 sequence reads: CASRKPGQGAYEQYF. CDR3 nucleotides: TGTGCCAGCAGGAAACCGGGACAGGGGGCCTACGAGCAGTACTTC.

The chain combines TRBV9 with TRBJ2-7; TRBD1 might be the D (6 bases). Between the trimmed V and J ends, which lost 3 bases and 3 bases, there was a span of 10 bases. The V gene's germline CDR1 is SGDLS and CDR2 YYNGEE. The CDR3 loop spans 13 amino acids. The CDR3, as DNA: TGTGCCAGCAGCGCAACAGGGTTCTACGAGCAGTACTTC. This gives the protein CASSATGFYEQYF.

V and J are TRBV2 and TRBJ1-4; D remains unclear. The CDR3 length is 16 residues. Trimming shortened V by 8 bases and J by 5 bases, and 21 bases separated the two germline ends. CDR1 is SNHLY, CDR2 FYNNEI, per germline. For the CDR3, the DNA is TGTGCCAGCGCACCCGGGATATTTGGCGAGAATGAAAAACTGTTTTTT. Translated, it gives CASAPGIFGENEKLFF.

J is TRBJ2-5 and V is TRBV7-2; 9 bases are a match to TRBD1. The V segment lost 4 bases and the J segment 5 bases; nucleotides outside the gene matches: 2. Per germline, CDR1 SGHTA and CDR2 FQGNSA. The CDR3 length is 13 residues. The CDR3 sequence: CASSWTGDETQYF. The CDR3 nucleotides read TGTGCCAGCAGCTGGACAGGGGATGAGACCCAGTACTTC.

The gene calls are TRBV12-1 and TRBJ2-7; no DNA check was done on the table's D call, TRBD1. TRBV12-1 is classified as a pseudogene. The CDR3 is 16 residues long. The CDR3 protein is CASSSTVGATSYEQYF. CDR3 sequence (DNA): TGTGCCAGCAGCTCCACCGTGGGGGCAACCTCCTACGAGCAGTACTTC.

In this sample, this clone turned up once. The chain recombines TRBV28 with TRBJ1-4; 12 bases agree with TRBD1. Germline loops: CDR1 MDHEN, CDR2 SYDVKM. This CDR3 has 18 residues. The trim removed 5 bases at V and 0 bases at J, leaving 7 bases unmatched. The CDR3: CASSPGTGGVSTNEKLFF. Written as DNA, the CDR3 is TGTGCCAGCAGTCCTGGGACAGGGGGCGTATCAACTAATGAAAAACTGTTTTTT.

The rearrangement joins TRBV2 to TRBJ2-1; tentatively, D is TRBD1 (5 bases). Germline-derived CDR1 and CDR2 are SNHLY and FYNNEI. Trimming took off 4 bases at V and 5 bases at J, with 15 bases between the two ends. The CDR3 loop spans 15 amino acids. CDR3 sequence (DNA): TGTGCCAGCAGTGTCGTGCAGGGATTGAACAATGAGCAGTTCTTC. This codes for CASSVVQGLNNEQFF.

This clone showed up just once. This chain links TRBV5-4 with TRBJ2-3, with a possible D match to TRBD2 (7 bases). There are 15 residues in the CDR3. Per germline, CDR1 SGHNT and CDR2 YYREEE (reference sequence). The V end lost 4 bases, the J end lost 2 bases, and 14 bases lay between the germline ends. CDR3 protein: CASSATGGPTDTQYF. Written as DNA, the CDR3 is TGTGCCAGCAGCGCGACGGGGGGCCCCACAGATACGCAGTATTTT.

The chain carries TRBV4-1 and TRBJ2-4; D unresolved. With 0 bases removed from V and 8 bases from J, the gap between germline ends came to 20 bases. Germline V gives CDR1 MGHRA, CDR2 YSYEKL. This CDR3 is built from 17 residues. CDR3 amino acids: CASSQDHAVYPADIQYF. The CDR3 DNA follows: TGCGCCAGCAGCCAAGATCACGCGGTCTACCCGGCCGACATTCAGTACTTC.

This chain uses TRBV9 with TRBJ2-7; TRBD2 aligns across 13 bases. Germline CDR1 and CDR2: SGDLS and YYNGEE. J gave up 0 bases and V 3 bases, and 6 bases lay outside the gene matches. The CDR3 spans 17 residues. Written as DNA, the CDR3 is TGTGCCAGCAGCGCCGGGACTAGCGGGGATGACTCCTACGAGCAGTACTTC. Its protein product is CASSAGTSGDDSYEQYF.

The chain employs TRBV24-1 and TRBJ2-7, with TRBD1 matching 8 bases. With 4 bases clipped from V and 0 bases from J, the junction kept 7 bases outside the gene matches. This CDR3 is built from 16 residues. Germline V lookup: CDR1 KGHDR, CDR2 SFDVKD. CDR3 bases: TGTGCCACCAGTGACCCCGGGACAGGCGACTCCTACGAGCAGTACTTC. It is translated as CATSDPGTGDSYEQYF.

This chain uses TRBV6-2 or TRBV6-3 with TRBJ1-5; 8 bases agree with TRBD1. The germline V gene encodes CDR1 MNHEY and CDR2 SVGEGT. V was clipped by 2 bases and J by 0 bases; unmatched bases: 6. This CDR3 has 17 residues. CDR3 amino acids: CASSYHSGGNSNQPQHF. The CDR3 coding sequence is TGTGCCAGCAGTTACCACTCAGGGGGCAATAGCAATCAGCCCCAGCATTTT.